The T cell receptor beta chain under discussion was sequenced for a study of blood T cells in healthy people across ages. Then a second PCR, running about 6 to 12 cycles, was carried out with a sample-barcoded 5' primer and a J-beta primer mix. TCRdb reprocessed the 5' RACE reads via MiXCR and lists one record per CDR3 protein. The sample comprises 600,000 to 650,000 distinct CDR3 sequences, around 54% of which are singletons, and 30% to 40% rests with the top ten. Whole-study results and caveats: Roughly linearly, TCR beta diversity per million T cells fell as age increased.

In regard to this clonotype: What it binds is unknown.

Peripheral blood was drawn, around 9.3 milliliters per donor. The sequenced material came from blood. The receptor comes from a man aged 60 to 69 in good health.

CDR3 residues: CASSFREEVTEAFF. The CDR3 bases are TGTGCCAGCAGCTTCAGAGAAGAGGTCACTGAAGCTTTCTTT. J is TRBJ1-1 and V is TRBV7-2; no definite D call. The germline CDR1 and CDR2 sequences are SGHTA and FQGNSA. Trimming cost V 3 bases and J 4 bases, with 12 bases left between them. This CDR3 has 14 amino acids.